Presented here are 13 T cell receptor beta chains from one specimen sequenced in a study of tumor-infiltrating lymphocytes in primary liver carcinoma. Starting material of about 0.45 ug total RNA yielded TCR beta cDNA via a constant-region primer. Amplification in three nested multiplex PCR rounds with slightly modified ARM-PCR gave rise to TCR beta libraries. In the first two PCR rounds, TRBV1-TRBV30 forward primers were paired with a C-beta reverse primer, and each round lasted around 10 cycles. TCRdb analysed the multiplex PCR reads with MiXCR anew, one entry per CDR3 protein. The table records about 200,000 distinct CDR3 sequences, 65% of them present only once. Unsorted whole blood supplied the blood RNA, and germline DNA was isolated too. Sequenced material: peripheral blood. The receptor set was obtained from a woman in her fifties or sixties with primary liver carcinoma and hepatitis B virus infection.

Of note for this clonotype: Just one base apart from a much larger clone, this may be a read error. This chain uses TRBV5-4 with TRBJ2-2, with D hard to call. There are 15 residues in the CDR3. V gave up 5 bases and J gave up 1 base, with 12 bases separating them. Per the germline V gene, CDR1 is SGHNT and CDR2 is YYREEE (reference sequence). This CDR3 is CASSTGSGNTGELFF. Written as DNA, the CDR3 is TGTGCCAGCAGTACCGGGTCAGGGAACACCGGGGAGCTGTTTTTT.

To note about this clonotype: A much larger clonotype is one base distant, so this may be a read error. The chain carries TRBV4-1 and TRBJ1-1; unclear D gene. The CDR3 is 13 residues long. Germline CDR1 reads MGHRA; CDR2 reads YSYEKL. CDR3 sequence: CASNQPPGTEAFF. CDR3 nucleotides: TGCGCCAGCAACCAACCCCCGGGAACTGAAGCTTTCTTT.

This clonotype has a single count. A clone one base away is much larger, so this may be a read error. The rearrangement uses TRBV12-3 or TRBV12-4 and TRBJ1-5, with 9 bases matching TRBD1. After removal of 5 bases from V and 6 bases from J, the junction contained 11 bases not matched to a gene. This CDR3 has 16 residues. Here the CDR3 reads CASSVIGTGLGQPQHF. DNA for the CDR3: TGTGCCAGCAGTGTAATAGGGACAGGGTTAGGTCAGCCCCAGCATTTT.

The rearrangement links TRBV28 to TRBJ1-1; D gene ambiguous. This CDR3 has 13 residues. V gave up 5 bases and J gave up 4 bases, with 11 bases separating them. The germline CDR1 and CDR2 sequences are MDHEN and SYDVKM. The CDR3 loop is CASSPRRSTEAFF. CDR3 bases: TGTGCCAGCAGTCCCCGAAGGAGCACTGAAGCTTTCTTT.

This clonotype appeared a single time. Compared with germline, one end of the junction differs, possibly owing to a read error. V usage is TRBV29-1 and J usage is TRBJ2-1, with D perhaps TRBD2 (6 bases). The CDR3 is made up of 17 amino acids. Germline CDR1 is SQVTM and CDR2 is ANQGSEA. Here the CDR3 reads CGVAARVTTGRHNEQFF. CDR3 DNA sequence: TGCGGCGTCGCGGCCAGAGTAACTACCGGGAGACACAATGAGCAGTTCTTC.

In regard to this clonotype: Sequence at one end of the junction differs from germline and may be a read error. V and J are TRBV6-5 and TRBJ2-1, with D perhaps being TRBD1 or TRBD2 (5 bases each). Germline V CDR1 and CDR2: MNHEY, SVGAGI. The CDR3 loop spans 14 amino acids. The CDR3 DNA is TGTACCAGCAGTAACCGGGACGTCTACAATGAGGAGTTCTTC. This sequence encodes CTSSNRDVYNEEFF.

This clonotype was detected many times. This chain's CDR3 is CASSKRGGQPQHF. DNA of the CDR3: TGTGCCAGCAGCAAAAGGGGAGGCCAGCCCCAGCATTTT. V usage is TRBV6-2 or TRBV6-3 and J usage is TRBJ1-5; D possibly corresponds to TRBD1 (5 bases). Germline values: CDR1 MNHEY, CDR2 SVGEGT. The CDR3 covers 13 residues. The V end was cut by 6 bases, the J end by 7 bases, with 13 bases between.

The J gene is TRBJ2-7, the V gene TRBV5-1, with 10 positions matching TRBD2. Germline V gives CDR1 SGHRS, CDR2 YFSETQ. CDR3 length equals 15 residues. DNA for the CDR3: TGCACTAGCAGCTTAGGGACTAGCGTCTCCTACGAGCAGTACTTC. This encodes CTSSLGTSVSYEQYF.

Concerning this clonotype itself: A single base separates this from a much larger clone, so it may be a read error. The chain recombines TRBV4-1 with TRBJ1-1; D is uncertain. The CDR3 covers 13 residues. Germline CDR1 reads MGHRA; CDR2 reads YSYEKL. The V end was cut by 3 bases, the J end by 8 bases, with 13 bases between. In nucleotides, the CDR3 is TGCGCCAGCAGCCAGGGAGTGACATACGAAGCTTTCTTT. It codes for CASSQGVTYEAFF.

Details on this clonotype: One end of the junction varies from germline; a read error may be responsible. The rearrangement links TRBV11-3 to TRBJ2-1; D is perhaps TRBD1 or TRBD2 (5 bases each). The V gene's germline CDR1 is SGHNT and CDR2 YENEEA. The CDR3 covers 15 residues. The CDR3 coding sequence is TGTGCTAGCAGCCCGGGGACCGGCTCCTACAATGGGCAGTTCTTC. Its protein product is CASSPGTGSYNGQFF.

This clonotype has only a few counts. The genes are TRBV7-9 and TRBJ2-7; 11 bases fit TRBD2. V shed 5 bases and J 2 bases; nucleotides not matched to a gene: 8. The length of the CDR3 is 16 residues. Germline V CDR1 and CDR2: SEHNR, FQNEAQ (reference sequence). The CDR3, as DNA: TGTGCCAGCAGCCAAACAGGGACTAGCGGAGCCTACGAGCAGTACTTC. It codes for CASSQTGTSGAYEQYF.

The J gene is TRBJ2-1, the V gene TRBV28; 13 nucleotides match TRBD2. Trimming cost V 2 bases and J 1 base; bases outside gene matches: 5. The CDR3 length is 18 residues. Germline CDR1 MDHEN, CDR2 SYDVKM. The CDR3 nucleotides are TGTGCCAGCAGTTTACCAGGACTAGCGGGAGATTCCTACAATGAGCAGTTCTTC. It codes for CASSLPGLAGDSYNEQFF.

The rearrangement joins TRBV14 to TRBJ1-1; 8 bases are shared with TRBD1. V lost 1 base and J lost 8; bases outside the gene matches: 3. Germline values: CDR1 SGHDN, CDR2 FVKESK. CDR3 length: 13 amino acids. The CDR3 region has the DNA TGTGCCAGCAGCCAAGGACAGGGGATAGAAGCTTTCTTT. Protein: CASSQGQGIEAFF.